Included here is one T cell receptor beta chain sequence, with context. Per germline, CDR1 MNHNS and CDR2 SASEGT. CDR3 length equals 16 residues. V lost 4 bases to trimming and J lost 3 bases; unmatched junction nucleotides: 7. One entry per CDR3 protein, called by TCRdb with MiXCR from the RT-PCR reads. The sample records hundreds of thousands of distinct CDR3 sequences, 12% to 15% being singletons. This chain connects TRBV6-1 to TRBJ1-5; TRBD1 matches at 9 bases. Material: memory CD4+ T cells from blood. This TCR was sampled from a female donor in good health, serving as a healthy control. CDR3 protein: CASSGAGTGYNQPQHF. CDR3 sequence (DNA): TGTGCCAGCAGTGGGGCCGGGACAGGGTACAATCAGCCCCAGCATTTT.